This is a list of T cell receptor beta chains from one sample in a study of blood T cell repertoires in COVID-19. Sequenced by immunoSEQ multiplex PCR; TCRdb stores in-frame clones only, minus some. The sample shows under 250,000 clones, roughly four fifths of them seen only once. Sequencing was carried out using PBMCs or T cells enriched from blood (not recorded which). The receptor source for this set is a woman in her forties with acute COVID-19. Each CDR3 is given with its conserved first and last residue. A D gene is named only where the DNA matches it firmly. Size is omitted from some rows. Given values are once, few, many or a class for expanded clones.

j_gene | v_gene | abundance | d_gene | CDR3nt | CDR3aa
TRBJ1-6 | TRBV4-2 | - | - | TGTGCCAGCAGCGCTATCCGAAATTCACCCCTCCACTTT | CASSAIRNSPLHF
TRBJ2-1 | TRBV5-1 | few | - | TGCGCCAGCAGCTTGGCCGAGACTCCTGAGCAGTTCTTC | CASSLAETPEQFF
TRBJ2-7 | TRBV5-6 | - | TRBD2 | TGTGCCAGCAGCGGCAGCGGGAGCTCCTACGAGCAGTACTTC | CASSGSGSSYEQYF
TRBJ1-5 | TRBV27 | - | TRBD1 | TGTGCCAGCAGAGGACAGGGGGGATATCAGCCCCAGCATTTT | CASRGQGGYQPQHF
TRBJ2-5 | TRBV15 | - | - | TGTGCCACCAGCACAGACTACCACCAAGAGACCCAGTACTTC | CATSTDYHQETQYF
TRBJ1-1 | TRBV4-2 | - | - | TGTGCCAGCAGCCAAGATGTCCTCGGAGGATACACTGAAGCTTTCTTT | CASSQDVLGGYTEAFF
TRBJ2-4 | TRBV5-8 | - | - | TGTGCCAGCAGCCGTGGGCAGCAACCCCTAGCCAAAAACATTCAGTACTTC | CASSRGQQPLAKNIQYF
TRBJ1-2 | TRBV21-1 | - | - | TGTGCCAGCAGCACCCAACGACAGGCTAACTATGGCTACACCTTC | CASSTQRQANYGYTF
TRBJ1-5 | TRBV6-5 | - | - | TGTGCCAGCAGTTTCACGCAGGGACTGGGTCAGCCCCAGCATTTT | CASSFTQGLGQPQHF
TRBJ2-7 | TRBV11-2 | - | - | TGTGCCAGCAGCTTAGGCCCGACGAGCGCCTACGAGCAGTACTTC | CASSLGPTSAYEQYF
TRBJ2-2 | TRBV6-5 | once | TRBD1 | TGTGCCAGCAGTTATGGGACAGGGGTGACCGGGGAGCTGTTTTTT | CASSYGTGVTGELFF
TRBJ2-2 | TRBV5-1 | once | TRBD1 | TGCGCCAGCAGCTTGAGGGGACAGGGCACCGGGGAGCTGTTTTTT | CASSLRGQGTGELFF
TRBJ2-7 | TRBV11-2 | - | - | TGTGCCAGCAGCTTAGCTTCCGGGTCCTACGAGCAGTACTTC | CASSLASGSYEQYF
TRBJ2-3 | TRBV24-1 | - | - | TGTGCCACCAGTGATTTTGCGGTCTCGGGCACAGATACGCAGTATTTT | CATSDFAVSGTDTQYF
TRBJ2-1 | TRBV7-2 | - | - | TGTGCCAGCAGCTCCCACCAACTTTTCAATGAGCAGTTCTTC | CASSSHQLFNEQFF
TRBJ2-1 | TRBV12-3/TRBV12-4 | - | TRBD2 | TGTGCCAGCAGGACAGCGGGATACAATGAGCAGTTCTTC | CASRTAGYNEQFF
TRBJ1-2 | TRBV6-5 | - | - | TGTGCCACCGCTTTCCCGGGGAATGGCTACACCTTC | CATAFPGNGYTF
TRBJ1-6 | TRBV11-2 | - | - | TGTGCCAGCAGCCATCCGCACGGGGACTATAATTCACCCCTCCACTTT | CASSHPHGDYNSPLHF
TRBJ1-1 | TRBV6-5 | - | - | TGTGCCAGCAGAGGACAGAGGAACACTGAAGCTTTCTTT | CASRGQRNTEAFF
TRBJ2-7 | TRBV5-1 | - | - | TGCGCCAGCAGCTTGGGAGGGCTAGCCTACGAGCAGTACTTC | CASSLGGLAYEQYF
TRBJ2-7 | TRBV24-1 | - | - | TGTGCCACCAGTGCCCGGGACGAGCAGTACTTC | CATSARDEQYF
TRBJ1-2 | TRBV7-8 | - | TRBD1 | TGTGCCAGCAGCTTAGAGGTTAGGACAGGGATATATGGCTACACCTTC | CASSLEVRTGIYGYTF
TRBJ1-2 | TRBV4-2 | - | - | TGTGCCAGCAGCCAAGATATAACAAACTATGGCTACACCTTC | CASSQDITNYGYTF
TRBJ2-3 | TRBV15 | once | TRBD2 | TGTGCCACCAGCAGAACAGGAGCGGGAGTGGGGGCAGATACGCAGTATTTT | CATSRTGAGVGADTQYF
TRBJ2-7 | TRBV7-8 | - | - | TGTGCCAGCAGTCCAAGAGGAGGCTCACCCCACGAGCAGTACTTC | CASSPRGGSPHEQYF
TRBJ2-7 | TRBV7-8 | - | - | TGTGCCAGCAGCACCCGGGAAACCTCCTACGAGCAGTACTTC | CASSTRETSYEQYF
TRBJ2-7 | TRBV5-1 | - | - | TGCGCCAGCAGCTTGTATGGTGGGGGGGCCTTCGAGCAGTACTTC | CASSLYGGGAFEQYF
TRBJ2-7 | TRBV5-1 | - | TRBD2 | TGCGCCAGCAGCTTGGGGACTTCAGCGGGGGGCTCCTACGAGCAGTACTTC | CASSLGTSAGGSYEQYF
TRBJ1-5 | TRBV28 | - | TRBD1 | TGTGCCAGCAGTCTCCTCGGACAGGGAGGGCAGCCCCAGCATTTT | CASSLLGQGGQPQHF
TRBJ1-1 | TRBV28 | - | - | TGTGCCAGCAGTTCTGGCGGAATGAACACTGAAGCTTTCTTT | CASSSGGMNTEAFF
TRBJ1-1 | TRBV24-1 | - | TRBD1 | TGTGCCACCAGCAGCCAGGGGGCGCGGGGCACTGAAGCTTTCTTT | CATSSQGARGTEAFF
TRBJ2-2 | TRBV7-9 | - | TRBD2 | TGTGCCAGCAGCCCGTCTAGCGGGGGGAACACCGGGGAGCTGTTTTTT | CASSPSSGGNTGELFF
TRBJ2-6 | TRBV27 | - | - | TGTGCCAGCAGTTTAGGCGGGTTGATCTCTGGGGCCAACGTCCTGACTTTC | CASSLGGLISGANVLTF
TRBJ2-3 | TRBV24-1 | - | - | TGTGCCACCAGTGATCAACAGGGTCCATCTACGCAGTATTTT | CATSDQQGPSTQYF
TRBJ2-7 | TRBV9 | - | - | TGTGCCAGCAGCGTAGGGCAGGGCCCCTACGAGCAGTACTTC | CASSVGQGPYEQYF
TRBJ2-5 | TRBV5-6 | once | TRBD1 | TGTGCCAGCAGCCCCGGGGACAGGGGCGTAGAGACCCAGTACTTC | CASSPGDRGVETQYF
TRBJ2-1 | TRBV5-1 | - | - | TGCGCCAGCAGCTTGTTTCCTAGGGGTAACAATGAGCAGTTCTTC | CASSLFPRGNNEQFF
TRBJ2-1 | TRBV30 | - | - | TGTGCCTGGAGTGGTCAGGCCTACAATGAGCAGTTCTTC | CAWSGQAYNEQFF
TRBJ2-3 | TRBV6-2/TRBV6-3 | - | TRBD2 | TGTGCCAGCAGTTACACCCGACTAGCGGGGGGCACAGATACGCAGTATTTT | CASSYTRLAGGTDTQYF
TRBJ2-7 | TRBV6-5 | - | - | TGTGCCAGCAGAATAGGGGGTCCCTCCACCTACGAGCAGTACTTC | CASRIGGPSTYEQYF
TRBJ1-5 | TRBV30 | - | - | TGTGCCTGGAGTGTAGAAGAGGGTCAGCCCCAGCATTTT | CAWSVEEGQPQHF
TRBJ1-5 | TRBV7-8 | - | - | TGTGCCAGCAGCCCCCCCTATCAGCCCCAGCATTTT | CASSPPYQPQHF
TRBJ2-3 | TRBV5-1 | - | TRBD2 | TGCGCCAGCAGCCCCGGGCTCACTAGCGGGAGAAAAGGGTGGTTGACAGATACGCAGTATTTT | CASSPGLTSGRKGWLTDTQYF
TRBJ2-2 | TRBV11-3 | - | - | TGTGCCAGCAGCCCCGCTAGCGTGGCCGGGGAGCTGTTTTTT | CASSPASVAGELFF
TRBJ2-1 | TRBV7-3 | - | TRBD2 | TGTGCCAGCAGCTTAAGACTAGCGGACTACAATGAGCAGTTCTTC | CASSLRLADYNEQFF
TRBJ1-5 | TRBV30 | - | - | TGTGCCTGGAGTGCGGAACAGGCCCAGCCCCAGCATTTT | CAWSAEQAQPQHF
TRBJ2-5 | TRBV10-1 | - | TRBD2 | TGCGCCAGCAGTAGCGGGAGGGACCAAGAGACCCAGTACTTC | CASSSGRDQETQYF
TRBJ2-1 | TRBV4-1 | - | TRBD2 | TGCGCCAGCAGCCAAACTAGCGGGGGCTACAATGAGCAGTTCTTC | CASSQTSGGYNEQFF
TRBJ2-3 | TRBV2 | - | TRBD2 | TGTGCCAGCAGAGCTAGCGGGACCACAGATACGCAGTATTTT | CASRASGTTDTQYF
TRBJ1-2 | TRBV5-1 | - | - | TGCGCCAGCAGCTCACAGGGTCATGGCTACACCTTC | CASSSQGHGYTF
TRBJ1-2 | TRBV19 | - | - | TGTGCCAGTATCCGATCCATCGGGGGGGGCTATGGCTACACCTTC | CASIRSIGGGYGYTF
TRBJ2-7 | TRBV12-5 | few | - | TGTGCTAGTGGTTTCAGTGTCAGTAAAGAATACGAGCAGTACTTC | CASGFSVSKEYEQYF
TRBJ1-3 | TRBV13 | - | - | TGTGCCAGCACCGGGGAGGAGGGAAGCTCTGGAAACACCATATATTTT | CASTGEEGSSGNTIYF